The present T cell receptor beta chain was sequenced within a study of blood T cell repertoires in COVID-19. Study-level information: Material from acute and convalescent COVID-19 was sourced from the United States, Italy and Spain. Sources were T cells, B-cell-depleted T cells, or PBMCs; the material itself was cDNA or gDNA.

The germline V gene has CDR1 SGHAT and CDR2 FQNNGV. The CDR3 covers 16 residues. Trimming at V came to 3 bases and at J to 5 bases, leaving 11 bases not matched to a gene. In the study's own analysis: Reference gene primer amplification gave estimated nucleated cell counts. Assay: immunoSEQ multiplex PCR; the TCRdb copy retains only in-frame clones and omits some. For V, J and clone size, that table is used; D and trimming come from the DNA. The profile shows fewer than 200,000 clones, around 90% of them singletons. This chain joins TRBV11-2 and TRBJ1-1; TRBD1 matches at 8 bases. This clonotype was obtained from a man in his fifties or sixties who had recovered from COVID-19. The material sequenced was peripheral blood. The CDR3 loop reads CASSFGRGLGWTEAFF. CDR3 DNA: TGTGCCAGCAGCTTCGGCAGGGGGCTGGGTTGGACTGAAGCTTTCTTT.